A selection of T cell receptor beta chains follows, all from one sample in a study of a mutant IDH1 vaccine in newly diagnosed glioma. These receptors are not linked to any known antigen. TCRdb's copy holds only in-frame clones and misses some; the assay was immunoSEQ multiplex PCR. The data hold about 41,000 clones, with 85% to 90% observed a single time. This material consisted of PBMCs, taken from a glioma patient whose treatment included an IDH1 peptide vaccine. Receptors were obtained from a man aged 35-49 years with glioma. Both conserved end residues are part of each CDR3. D genes are given only for firm matches. Clone size is given for some rows only: seen once, a few or many times, or a class if the clone is expanded.

cdr3_nt cdr3_aa d_call j_call clone_size v_call
TGCGCCAGCAGCCAAGAAGGAGGGGCAGGGGGCTCCTATAATTCACCCCTCCACTTT CASSQEGGAGGSYNSPLHF TRBD1 TRBJ1-6 NA TRBV4-1
TGTGCCAGCAGTCTGGACAGGGTTATCAATCAGCCCCAGCATTTT CASSLDRVINQPQHF TRBD1 TRBJ1-5 NA TRBV28
TGTGCCAGCACCTTGGGAGGGGGACTCCACTCTGGGGCCAACGTCCTGACTTTC CASTLGGGLHSGANVLTF NA TRBJ2-6 NA TRBV5-4
TGTGCCAGCTCACCAGGGACCTACGAGCAGTACTTC CASSPGTYEQYF NA TRBJ2-7 NA TRBV18
TGCAGCGCTGGGACTAGCGGGGGTGGGCCCCTCAGAGAGCAGTTCTTC CSAGTSGGGPLREQFF TRBD2 TRBJ2-1 NA TRBV29-1
TGCAGCGTTGGTATGAGTGAGCCCCAGCATTTT CSVGMSEPQHF NA TRBJ1-5 NA TRBV29-1
TGTGCCAGCAGTTTATCGATTCAGGCTAGCCGCTCCTACAATGAGCAGTTCTTC CASSLSIQASRSYNEQFF NA TRBJ2-1 NA TRBV27
TGTGCCAGCAGCTTAACACTGGGACAGGGATCCTACGAGCAGTACTTC CASSLTLGQGSYEQYF TRBD1 TRBJ2-7 NA TRBV7-2
TGTGCCACCAGCAGAGGGACAGGTACTATGAGCACAGATACGCAGTATTTT CATSRGTGTMSTDTQYF TRBD1 TRBJ2-3 NA TRBV15
TGTGCCAGCAGCTCGTACTGGCGGGAGGGGGATACGCAGTATTTT CASSSYWREGDTQYF TRBD2 TRBJ2-3 NA TRBV5-6
TGTGCCAGCAGCTATGGACAGGTTAGCACAGATACGCAGTATTTT CASSYGQVSTDTQYF TRBD1 TRBJ2-3 NA TRBV5-4
TGTGCCAGCAGCTTAGTTGCCGCGGGGAGGGATGAAAAACTGTTTTTT CASSLVAAGRDEKLFF NA TRBJ1-4 NA TRBV7-8
TGTGCCAGTAGTAAAGGGTGGTTTCAGCCCCAGCATTTT CASSKGWFQPQHF NA TRBJ1-5 NA TRBV19
TGTGCCAGTAGTATTGGGCCGACTAGCGGGTCAACAGATACGCAGTATTTT CASSIGPTSGSTDTQYF TRBD2 TRBJ2-3 few TRBV19
TGTGCCAGCAGCTCCGTGGCGGGGGCTGCCAAAAACATTCAGTACTTC CASSSVAGAAKNIQYF NA TRBJ2-4 NA TRBV7-2
TGTGCCTGGAGCGTACACCATGGGGGTCACTCTGGGGCCAACGTCCTGACTTTC CAWSVHHGGHSGANVLTF NA TRBJ2-6 NA TRBV30
TGTGCCAGCAGCTTGACAGGTCTGGGGGCTGCTGAAGCTTTCTTT CASSLTGLGAAEAFF NA TRBJ1-1 NA TRBV7-2
TGTGCCAGCAGCTTCGGGACCGCTGGAAACACCATATATTTT CASSFGTAGNTIYF NA TRBJ1-3 NA TRBV5-8
TGTGCCAGCAGCTTAGCGGTAGCGTGGGGCTACACCTTC CASSLAVAWGYTF NA TRBJ1-2 NA TRBV7-8
TGTGCCACCTATCAGACAGGGATCTATGGCTACACCTTC CATYQTGIYGYTF TRBD1 TRBJ1-2 NA TRBV19
TGTGCCAGCACCGAATTAGCGGGCCCTAGCACAGATACGCAGTATTTT CASTELAGPSTDTQYF NA TRBJ2-3 few TRBV21-1
TGTGCCAGCAGTTACTCAGGCAATGAGCAGTTCTTC CASSYSGNEQFF NA TRBJ2-1 few TRBV6-5
TGCGCCAGCAGCTTGGGCGTAGGGGGCAATAAAGAGACCCAGTACTTC CASSLGVGGNKETQYF TRBD1 TRBJ2-5 NA TRBV5-1
TGTGCCAGCAGTGAATGGGGAAAACTGTTTTTT CASSEWGKLFF NA TRBJ1-4 few TRBV25-1